Listed below are T cell receptor beta chains from one sample, sequenced in a study of long-term antiretroviral therapy in people with HIV. Measured with immunoSEQ multiplex PCR; TCRdb has only the in-frame clones, and not every one. The sample includes under 45,000 clones, roughly 78% of them seen just once. The sequencing here drew on unsorted PBMCs, taken 3.4 years after starting antiretroviral therapy. The receptors shown here come from a man aged 30 to 39 with HIV. Both conserved end residues are part of each CDR3. The D gene is left open where the match is weak. The size field is filled for only some rows; it gives once, few, many or a size class.

j_gene,v_gene,d_gene,abundance,CDR3nt,CDR3aa
TRBJ2-3,TRBV12-5,-,-,TGTGCTAGTGGAGAGGGGTCCGGGGCTGGCACAGATACGCAGTATTTT,CASGEGSGAGTDTQYF
TRBJ2-7,TRBV7-9,-,-,TGTGCCAGCACCCCCAATGTTAAGGGGGAGCAGTACTTC,CASTPNVKGEQYF
TRBJ2-7,TRBV20-1,-,-,TGCAGTGCTCAGATGGACTACGAGCAGTACTTC,CSAQMDYEQYF
TRBJ2-7,TRBV29-1,-,once,TGCAGCGTTGGCGAAAGCAACTACGAGCAGTACTTC,CSVGESNYEQYF
TRBJ1-4,TRBV4-1,-,few,TGCGCCAGCAGCCGCTTGAGGGAGGCGGAAAAACTGTTTTTT,CASSRLREAEKLFF
TRBJ2-1,TRBV29-1,TRBD2,-,TGCAGCGTTGAAAGCGGGAGCAAGACTGAGCAGTTCTTC,CSVESGSKTEQFF
TRBJ1-2,TRBV29-1,-,-,TGCACCGCCAGCGGTCTGGGCTATGGCTACACCTTC,CTASGLGYGYTF
TRBJ2-3,TRBV14,TRBD2,-,TGTGCCAGCAGCCTACCGACTAGCGGGAGGCCTTCTAGCACAGATACGCAGTATTTT,CASSLPTSGRPSSTDTQYF
TRBJ2-7,TRBV29-1,-,medium-sized,TGCAGCGTTGAAGATGGAACAGGAGCCTACGAGCAGTACTTC,CSVEDGTGAYEQYF
TRBJ2-2,TRBV28,TRBD1,once,TGTGCCAGCAGTTTAGCCGACAGGGCCAACACCGGGGAGCTGTTTTTT,CASSLADRANTGELFF
TRBJ1-5,TRBV27,-,-,TGTGCCAGCAGGGGACCATATCAGCCCCAGCATTTT,CASRGPYQPQHF
TRBJ1-5,TRBV4-3,-,-,TGCGCCAGCAGCCAAGATCATCAGCGGGGACAGCCCCAGCATTTT,CASSQDHQRGQPQHF
TRBJ2-7,TRBV4-1,TRBD2,few,TGCGCCAGCAGCCCTGTACTAGCGGGAGGTTACGAGCAGTACTTC,CASSPVLAGGYEQYF
TRBJ1-2,TRBV28,-,few,TGTGCCAGCTCGATTGTGAGTGGCTACACCTTC,CASSIVSGYTF